The present TCR beta chain was sequenced within a study of blood T cell repertoires in COVID-19. Across the study: Acute and convalescent COVID-19 specimens originated in the United States, Italy and Spain.

The table came from immunoSEQ multiplex PCR; TCRdb's copy has only in-frame clones and leaves some out. This sample has hundreds of thousands of clones, with about 87% found just once. The CDR3 is 16 amino acids. Germline-derived CDR1 and CDR2 are SGHTA and FQGTGA. With 2 bases clipped from V and 9 bases from J, the junction kept 11 bases outside the gene matches. J is TRBJ2-1 and V is TRBV7-3; 9 nucleotides line up with TRBD2. Sample: PBMCs or T cells enriched from blood (not recorded which). The clonotype originates from a woman aged 45-60 years who had recovered from COVID-19. The CDR3 loop reads CASSLLGVAGEGEQFF. The CDR3 DNA follows: TGTGCCAGCAGCTTATTGGGCGTAGCGGGAGAGGGTGAGCAGTTCTTC.